The 26 T cell receptor beta chains reported below all come from one sample, sequenced in a study of T cell responses to AZD1222 COVID-19 vaccine. Assay used: immunoSEQ multiplex PCR; TCRdb lists only in-frame clones, some missing. The sample yields 150,000 or so clones, over 80% seen once. Sample: peripheral blood, taken 28 days after the second AZD1222 dose. The receptors shown here come from an adult who received the AZD1222 COVID-19 vaccine.

This chain connects TRBV7-9 to TRBJ1-5, with D unclear. Germline CDR1 reads SEHNR; CDR2 reads FQNEAQ (reference sequence). The CDR3 is 12 residues long. V was trimmed by 3 bases and J by 7 bases, leaving 7 bases between them. The CDR3 bases are TGTGCCAGCAGCTTTTTTTCCCAGCCCCAGCATTTT. Translation: CASSFFSQPQHF.

The rearrangement uses TRBV2 and TRBJ2-7; 7 nucleotides line up with TRBD1. The germline V gene has CDR1 SNHLY and CDR2 FYNNEI. V shed 8 bases, J shed 0 bases, and the junction held 4 bases outside the gene matches. The CDR3 is 13 amino acids. As DNA, the CDR3 is TGTGCCAGCGGCAACAGGGGCTCCTACGAGCAGTACTTC. Residues: CASGNRGSYEQYF.

The DNA of the CDR3 is TGTGCCAGTAGTATACACAGAACTGAAGCTTTCTTT. Protein product: CASSIHRTEAFF. The chain couples TRBV19 to TRBJ1-1; D uncertain. Germline V CDR1 and CDR2: LNHDA, SQIVND (reference sequence). V gave up 2 bases and J gave up 5 bases, with 6 bases separating them. This CDR3 has 12 amino acids.

The chain links TRBV5-5 to TRBJ2-3, with TRBD2 as a possible D gene (6 bases). The CDR3 runs 16 residues. Germline-derived CDR1 and CDR2 are SGHKS and YYEKEE (reference sequence). Trimming stripped 0 bases from V and 5 bases from J, with 16 bases between. The DNA of the CDR3 is TGTGCCAGCAGCTTGGCGGGAGAAGTATCACGAGATACGCAGTATTTT. Translating it yields CASSLAGEVSRDTQYF. The variable domain in full, completed from reference TRBV5-5 and TRBJ2-3, reads DAGVTQSPTHLIKTRGQQVTLRCSPISGHKSVSWYQQVLGQGPQFIFQYYEKEERGRGNFPDRFSARQFPNYSSELNVNALLLGDSALYLCASSLAGEVSRDTQYFGPGTRLTVL.

The chain couples TRBV30 to TRBJ1-3; 9 bases are a match to TRBD1. The CDR3 runs to 14 residues. In germline, CDR1 is GTSNPN, CDR2 SVGIG (reference sequence). Unmatched junction bases numbered 2, after V lost 3 bases and J lost 2 bases. CDR3 coding DNA: TGTGCCTGGAGGGGACAGGGCACTGGAAACACCATATATTTT. Protein sequence: CAWRGQGTGNTIYF.

The chain couples TRBV9 to TRBJ2-2; D may match TRBD1 or TRBD2 (6 bases each). The CDR3 is 17 residues long. Trimming took 0 bases from V and 6 from J, leaving 18 bases between them. The germline CDR1 and CDR2 sequences are SGDLS and YYNGEE. CDR3 DNA sequence: TGTGCCAGCAGCGTAGCTCCGGGGGCTAGTGAGGCCGGGGAGCTGTTTTTT. It translates to CASSVAPGASEAGELFF.

The chain's CDR3 is CASGDSFTYEQYF. DNA of the CDR3: TGTGCCAGCGGGGACTCCTTCACCTACGAGCAGTACTTC. V is TRBV6-5 and J is TRBJ2-7; TRBD2 might be the D (6 bases). CDR3 length: 13 amino acids. Germline V gene sequence: CDR1 MNHEY, CDR2 SVGAGI. V lost 8 bases and J 2 bases, leaving 13 bases between the germline ends.

The chain recombines TRBV9 with TRBJ2-1, with D maybe TRBD2 (5 bases). Germline V gene lookup returns CDR1 SGDLS and CDR2 YYNGEE. V was trimmed by 4 bases and J by 4 bases, leaving 9 bases between them. The CDR3 is 13 residues long. The CDR3 spells CASSSGLYNEQFF. The CDR3 bases are TGTGCCAGCAGCTCAGGACTGTACAATGAGCAGTTCTTC.

V usage is TRBV5-1 and J usage is TRBJ1-4; TRBD1 might be the D (5 bases). The V end was cut by 0 bases, the J end by 7 bases, with 13 bases between. The CDR3 extends over 15 amino acids. Germline values: CDR1 SGHRS, CDR2 YFSETQ. CDR3 nucleotides: TGCGCCAGCAGCTTGGTAGGGGCGCAAGGTGAAAAACTGTTTTTT. This translates into CASSLVGAQGEKLFF. Supplemented by reference TRBV5-1 and TRBJ1-4, the full variable domain reads KAGVTQTPRYLIKTRGQQVTLSCSPISGHRSVSWYQQTPGQGLQFLFEYFSETQRNKGNFPGRFSGRQFSNSRSEMNVSTLELGDSALYLCASSLVGAQGEKLFFGSGTQLSVL.

This chain links TRBV6-6 with TRBJ2-3; D is unresolved. Germline CDR1 reads MNHNY; CDR2 reads SVGAGI (reference sequence). Trimming removed 4 bases from V and 0 bases from J, with 14 bases in between. CDR3 length equals 16 residues. CDR3 loop: CASSSPTSASTDTQYF. CDR3 nucleotides: TGTGCCAGCAGTTCCCCCACCTCGGCCAGCACAGATACGCAGTATTTT.

The chain has TRBV19 and TRBJ1-5; no reliable D call. Germline CDR1 is LNHDA and CDR2 is SQIVND (reference sequence). The germline V and J ends were trimmed by 6 bases and 3 bases, with 18 bases remaining between them. This CDR3 is built from 16 residues. The CDR3, as DNA: TGTGCCAGTAGCGGCCGGCTTAGGGCTCCCAATCAGCCCCAGCATTTT. Translated, it gives CASSGRLRAPNQPQHF.

The chain links TRBV5-8 to TRBJ2-3; 15 bases are a match to TRBD2. The CDR3 is made up of 17 amino acids. Germline CDR1 SGHTS, CDR2 YDEGEE. V lost 0 bases to trimming and J lost 6 bases; unmatched junction nucleotides: 5. The CDR3 reads CASSLGTSGRARDTQYF. As DNA, the CDR3 is TGTGCCAGCAGCTTGGGGACTAGCGGGAGGGCCCGCGATACGCAGTATTTT.

This rearrangement joins TRBV3-1 (or the pseudogene TRBV3-2) to TRBJ1-4, with D possibly being TRBD1 (6 bases). The V end lost 1 base, the J end lost 10 bases, and 19 bases lay between the germline ends. The CDR3 covers 16 residues. The germline CDR1 and CDR2 sequences are LGHDT and YNNKEL (reference sequence). The chain's CDR3 is CASSQGPGGAGLKLFF. As DNA, the CDR3 is TGTGCCAGCAGCCAAGGGCCCGGGGGCGCCGGTCTAAAACTGTTTTTT.

The chain combines TRBV19 with TRBJ2-2, with 10 positions matching TRBD1. CDR3 length: 17 residues. Per germline, CDR1 LNHDA and CDR2 SQIVND (reference sequence). V was clipped by 6 bases and J by 4 bases; unmatched bases: 11. In nucleotides, the CDR3 is TGTGCCAGTAGGACAGGGGGCTGGGGGCACGGCACCGGGGAGCTGTTTTTT. Protein product: CASRTGGWGHGTGELFF.

This clone has a handful of counts. The chain uses TRBV5-5 and TRBJ2-2; D gene uncertain. Germline assignment: CDR1 SGHKS and CDR2 YYEKEE (reference sequence). V dropped 4 bases and J dropped 4 bases, with 11 bases sitting between them. The CDR3 runs 14 residues. In DNA form, the CDR3 reads TGTGCCAGCAGCCGGCTTTCGGGCACCGGGGAGCTGTTTTTT. This sequence encodes CASSRLSGTGELFF.

V and J are TRBV15 and TRBJ2-1; 8 bases map to TRBD1. The length of the CDR3 is 16 residues. CDR1 LNHNV and CDR2 YYDKDF come from the germline V gene (reference sequence). Trimming at V came to 5 bases and at J to 3 bases, leaving 9 bases not matched to a gene. The CDR3: CATSSPQGGDYNEQFF. CDR3 nucleotides: TGTGCCACCAGCTCCCCACAGGGGGGCGACTACAATGAGCAGTTCTTC.

The V and J genes are TRBV7-2 and TRBJ2-1; TRBD2 matches at 11 bases. Germline CDR1 SGHTA, CDR2 FQGNSA. With 2 bases clipped from V and 10 bases from J, the junction kept 7 bases outside the gene matches. CDR3 length: 15 amino acids. In DNA, the CDR3 is TGTGCCAGCAGCTTACAACTAGCGGGGGAGGGGGAGCAGTTCTTC. It specifies CASSLQLAGEGEQFF.

The V and J genes are TRBV7-2 and TRBJ1-1; 7 positions agree with TRBD1. This CDR3 contains 18 residues. The V and J ends lost 5 bases and 1 base, in that order; junction bases with no gene match: 16. Germline values: CDR1 SGHTA, CDR2 FQGNSA. The CDR3 DNA reads TGTGCCAGCAGCCCAGGGGGGGCAGGGGGGCCCCAGAACACTGAAGCTTTCTTT. The encoded protein is CASSPGGAGGPQNTEAFF.

The chain links TRBV27 to TRBJ1-6; D might be TRBD1 (5 bases). Germline-derived CDR1 and CDR2 are MNHEY and SMNVEV (reference sequence). V shed 0 bases and J shed 9 bases, with 12 bases lying between them. CDR3 length: 15 residues. CDR3 sequence (DNA): TGTGCCAGCAGTTTATCGCGGCAGGGAAGTTCACCCCTCCACTTT. Its protein is CASSLSRQGSSPLHF.

The V gene is TRBV9, the J gene TRBJ2-7; TRBD2 matches 7 bases. The V and J ends lost 0 bases and 0 bases, in that order; junction bases with no gene match: 3. The CDR3 totals 15 residues. CDR1 is SGDLS and CDR2 is YYNGEE in the germline V gene. CDR3 amino acids: CASSVDGGSSYEQYF. CDR3 nucleotide sequence: TGTGCCAGCAGCGTAGATGGCGGGAGCTCCTACGAGCAGTACTTC.

The rearrangement joins TRBV5-8 to TRBJ1-2, with TRBD1 matching over 11 bases. Germline-derived CDR1 and CDR2 are SGHTS and YDEGEE. After removal of 3 bases from V and 5 bases from J, the junction contained 12 bases not matched to a gene. The CDR3 has 17 amino acids. The CDR3: CASSSNFAGQGAYGYTF. CDR3 in DNA: TGTGCCAGCAGCTCCAATTTTGCCGGACAGGGGGCTTATGGCTACACCTTC.

A few counts support this clone. This sequence joins TRBV19 and TRBJ2-2, with 7 bases that match TRBD1. After removal of 5 bases from V and 5 bases from J, the junction contained 8 bases not matched to a gene. From germline, CDR1 is LNHDA and CDR2 SQIVND (reference sequence). The CDR3 is 15 amino acids. CDR3 sequence (DNA): TGTGCCAGTAGTTTAACCGGGACAGAGACCGGGGAGCTGTTTTTT. Translation gives CASSLTGTETGELFF. The whole variable domain, filled in from reference TRBV19 and TRBJ2-2, reads DGGITQSPKYLFRKEGQNVTLSCEQNLNHDAMYWYRQDPGQGLRLIYYSQIVNDFQKGDIAEGYSVSREKKESFPLTVTSAQKNPTAFYLCASSLTGTETGELFFGEGSRLTVL.

The chain carries TRBV15 and TRBJ1-6; the D gene is possibly TRBD1 (5 bases). Between the trimmed V and J ends, which lost 5 bases and 8 bases, there was a span of 16 bases. Germline V gene sequence: CDR1 LNHNV, CDR2 YYDKDF (reference sequence). This CDR3 is 15 amino acids long. The CDR3 sequence is CATSRSTGGDSPLHF. The CDR3 DNA follows: TGTGCCACCAGCCGTTCCACGGGAGGGGATTCACCCCTCCACTTT.

This clone was recorded once. The genes are TRBV9 and TRBJ2-2; TRBD2 is a possible D gene (6 bases). Germline CDR1 is SGDLS and CDR2 is YYNGEE. The CDR3 has 15 amino acids. V lost 3 bases to trimming and J lost 7 bases, with 16 bases between them. CDR3: CASSADRDWNGELFF. As DNA, the CDR3 is TGTGCCAGCAGCGCTGACCGGGACTGGAACGGGGAGCTGTTTTTT. Filled out from reference TRBV9 and TRBJ2-2, the complete variable domain reads DSGVTQTPKHLITATGQRVTLRCSPRSGDLSVYWYQQSLDQGLQFLIQYYNGEERAKGNILERFSAQQFPDLHSELNLSSLELGDSALYFCASSADRDWNGELFFGEGSRLTVL.

The chain carries TRBV15 and TRBJ2-3; D is possibly TRBD2 (5 bases). CDR3 length equals 17 residues. The germline gives CDR1 LNHNV, CDR2 YYDKDF (reference sequence). V lost 1 base and J 0 bases, leaving 14 bases between the germline ends. The CDR3 loop reads CATSRGGGSTSTDTQYF. In DNA, the CDR3 is TGTGCCACCAGCAGAGGAGGAGGTTCAACTAGCACAGATACGCAGTATTTT.

V is TRBV12-5 and J is TRBJ1-1; a possible D gene is TRBD1 (5 bases). The CDR3 runs to 13 residues. CDR1 and CDR2 (germline): LGHNT, FRNRAP. With 7 bases removed from V and 4 bases from J, the gap between germline ends came to 13 bases. For the CDR3, the DNA is TGTGCTAGTGCCCAGTCCGGGGGCACTGAAGCTTTCTTT. Translation: CASAQSGGTEAFF.